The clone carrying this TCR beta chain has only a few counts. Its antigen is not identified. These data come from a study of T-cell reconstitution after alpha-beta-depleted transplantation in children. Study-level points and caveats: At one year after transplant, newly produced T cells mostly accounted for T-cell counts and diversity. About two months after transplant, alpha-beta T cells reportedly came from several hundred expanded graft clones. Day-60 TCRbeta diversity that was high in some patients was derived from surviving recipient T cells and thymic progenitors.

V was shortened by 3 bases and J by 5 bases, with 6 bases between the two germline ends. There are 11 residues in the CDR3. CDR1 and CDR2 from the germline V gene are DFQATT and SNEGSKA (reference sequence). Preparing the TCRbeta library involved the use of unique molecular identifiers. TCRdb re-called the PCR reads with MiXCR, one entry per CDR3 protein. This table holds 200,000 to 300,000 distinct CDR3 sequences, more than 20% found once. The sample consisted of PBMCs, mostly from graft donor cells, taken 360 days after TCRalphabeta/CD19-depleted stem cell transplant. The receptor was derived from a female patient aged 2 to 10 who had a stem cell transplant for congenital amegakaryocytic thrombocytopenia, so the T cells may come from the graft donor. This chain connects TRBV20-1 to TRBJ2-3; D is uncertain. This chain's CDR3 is CSASRGDTQYF. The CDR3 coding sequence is TGCAGTGCTAGTCGAGGAGATACGCAGTATTTT.